The 19 T cell receptor beta chains below all came from one sample that was sequenced in a study of T cell responses to AZD1222 COVID-19 vaccine. Profiled with immunoSEQ multiplex PCR; TCRdb holds only in-frame clones, not every one. The sample yields some 90,000 clones, more than 75% seen once. The sequencing here drew on peripheral blood, taken on day 0 of MenACWY control vaccination. These receptor sequences come from an adult in good health.

The V gene is TRBV6-5, the J gene TRBJ1-1; 10 nucleotides align to TRBD1. The germline gives CDR1 MNHEY, CDR2 SVGAGI. CDR3 length equals 13 residues. Trimming cost V 3 bases and J 11 bases; bases outside gene matches: 6. The CDR3 region has the DNA TGTGCCAGCAGTTATTGGGACAGGGGTCCGGCTTTCTTT. Its translation: CASSYWDRGPAFF.

This chain uses TRBV10-2 with TRBJ1-6, with a weak D call TRBD1 (6 bases). The CDR3 spans 16 residues. In germline, CDR1 is WSHSY, CDR2 SAAADI. V was cut by 4 bases and J by 1 base, with 11 bases left in between. CDR3 sequence (DNA): TGCGCCAGCAGTGTAACAGGGATGTCCTATAATTCACCCCTCCACTTT. It yields the protein CASSVTGMSYNSPLHF.

V gene TRBV2 combines with J gene TRBJ1-5; possibly TRBD1 for D (5 bases). Trimming removed 6 bases from V and 2 bases from J, with 8 bases in between. The length of the CDR3 is 13 residues. Germline V gene lookup returns CDR1 SNHLY and CDR2 FYNNEI. As DNA, the CDR3 is TGTGCCAGCAGCCGGGACGGCAATCAGCCCCAGCATTTT. As protein: CASSRDGNQPQHF.

This chain joins TRBV9 and TRBJ2-3; TRBD2 might be the D (5 bases). Trimming stripped 3 bases from V and 1 base from J, with 6 bases between. This CDR3 is 13 amino acids long. Germline CDR1 is SGDLS and CDR2 is YYNGEE. The CDR3 sequence is CASSAGGTDTQYF. The CDR3 nucleotides are TGTGCCAGCAGCGCCGGGGGCACAGATACGCAGTATTTT.

This chain uses TRBV5-1 with TRBJ1-1; D is undetermined. CDR3 length: 13 amino acids. Germline values: CDR1 SGHRS, CDR2 YFSETQ. V dropped 4 bases and J dropped 4 bases, with 11 bases sitting between them. CDR3 residues: CASSPRRATEAFF. The CDR3, as DNA: TGCGCCAGCAGCCCTCGGAGGGCCACTGAAGCTTTCTTT. Looking up the rest from reference TRBV5-1 and TRBJ1-1 gives the full variable domain: KAGVTQTPRYLIKTRGQQVTLSCSPISGHRSVSWYQQTPGQGLQFLFEYFSETQRNKGNFPGRFSGRQFSNSRSEMNVSTLELGDSALYLCASSPRRATEAFFGQGTRLTVV.

The chain employs TRBV28 and TRBJ2-2; D remains unclear. The ends were cut back, 11 bases at V and 4 bases at J, with 20 bases in the middle. This CDR3 spans 15 amino acids. CDR1 is MDHEN and CDR2 is SYDVKM in the germline V gene. This CDR3 is CAGNSAAMGTGELFF. The DNA of the CDR3 is TGTGCCGGCAACTCAGCTGCTATGGGCACCGGGGAGCTGTTTTTT. Using reference TRBV28 and TRBJ2-2 for the parts outside the CDR3, the full variable domain is DVKVTQSSRYLVKRTGEKVFLECVQDMDHENMFWYRQDPGLGLRLIYFSYDVKMKEKGDIPEGYSVSREKKERFSLILESASTNQTSMYLCAGNSAAMGTGELFFGEGSRLTVL.

V gene TRBV6-6 combines with J gene TRBJ2-5, with a possible D match to TRBD2 (5 bases). The germline CDR1 and CDR2 sequences are MNHNY and SVGAGI (reference sequence). V lost 3 bases and J 5 bases, leaving 13 bases between the germline ends. The CDR3 spans 14 residues. CDR3 region: CASSYDTGWETQYF. CDR3 DNA: TGTGCCAGCAGTTATGATACGGGGTGGGAGACCCAGTACTTC.

The V call is TRBV5-1, the J call TRBJ1-2; no clear D gene. This CDR3 has 13 residues. The germline CDR1 and CDR2 sequences are SGHRS and YFSETQ. V lost 0 bases and J 4 bases, leaving 7 bases between the germline ends. The DNA for the CDR3 is TGCGCCAGCAGCTTGGCAACCGGCTATGGCTACACCTTC. Protein product: CASSLATGYGYTF.

V usage is TRBV6-2 or TRBV6-3 and J usage is TRBJ1-4; D possibly corresponds to TRBD1 (6 bases). V dropped 0 bases and J dropped 7 bases, with 12 bases sitting between them. Germline V gene sequence: CDR1 MNHEY, CDR2 SVGEGT. This CDR3 spans 15 amino acids. The CDR3 bases are TGTGCCAGCAGTTACTCGAGTGGCAGGGGTGAAAAACTGTTTTTT. Translated: CASSYSSGRGEKLFF.

This clone was detected once. This chain uses TRBV7-8 with TRBJ1-5, with D perhaps TRBD1 (5 bases). The V gene's germline CDR1 is SGHVS and CDR2 FQNEAQ. Trimming cost V 1 base and J 4 bases, with 8 bases left between them. CDR3 length: 14 residues. CDR3 sequence: CASSLDAGNQPQHF. As DNA, the CDR3 is TGTGCCAGCAGCTTAGACGCAGGGAATCAGCCCCAGCATTTT.

This clone came up a few times. The CDR3 nucleotides are TGTGCCAGCAGTTTCCCAGGGGCCAACGGAAACACCATATATTTT. This translates into CASSFPGANGNTIYF. The gene calls are TRBV28 and TRBJ1-3; D might be TRBD1 (6 bases). The CDR3 sequence is 15 residues long. Germline lookup yields CDR1 MDHEN and CDR2 SYDVKM. Trimming removed 3 bases at V and 4 bases at J, with 13 bases between.

This sequence joins TRBV18 and TRBJ1-1; 11 positions match TRBD1. Germline CDR1 reads KGHSH; CDR2 reads LQKENI. After removal of 4 bases from V and 3 bases from J, the junction contained 4 bases not matched to a gene. The CDR3 is 15 residues long. The CDR3 DNA sequence: TGTGCCAGCTCACTTGGACAGGGGGCGCACACTGAAGCTTTCTTT. Translated: CASSLGQGAHTEAFF.

This chain connects TRBV5-1 to TRBJ2-7; D may match TRBD1 or TRBD2 (5 bases each). This CDR3 is 14 amino acids long. Trimming removed 0 bases from V and 2 bases from J, with 9 bases in between. Germline CDR1 reads SGHRS; CDR2 reads YFSETQ. The CDR3 coding sequence is TGCGCCAGCAGCTTGGAGGGGAGAACCTACGAGCAGTACTTC. Translating it yields CASSLEGRTYEQYF.

The chain combines TRBV7-9 with TRBJ2-7; D is undetermined. The V gene lost 4 bases and the J gene lost 6 bases, with 13 bases spanning the gap. Looked up from germline, CDR1 is SEHNR and CDR2 is FQNEAQ (reference sequence). CDR3 length: 13 residues. CDR3 amino acids: CASSSHLESEQYF. The CDR3 DNA sequence: TGTGCCAGCAGCTCCCACCTAGAAAGCGAGCAGTACTTC.

The rearrangement joins TRBV5-1 to TRBJ2-7; D possibly corresponds to TRBD1 (6 bases). Germline CDR1 is SGHRS and CDR2 is YFSETQ. Trimming took 3 bases from V and 2 from J, leaving 12 bases between them. This CDR3 spans 14 amino acids. This CDR3 reads CASSSTGIPYEQYF. The CDR3 DNA reads TGCGCCAGCAGCTCCACAGGGATACCCTACGAGCAGTACTTC.

The chain combines TRBV2 with TRBJ1-4; 9 bases align to TRBD1. The CDR3 consists of 18 residues. Germline-derived CDR1 and CDR2 are SNHLY and FYNNEI. The V and J ends lost 4 bases and 4 bases, in that order; junction bases with no gene match: 13. CDR3 sequence (DNA): TGTGCCAGCAGTGTACGGGATGTTAGACAGGGGGTTAATGAAAAACTGTTTTTT. This codes for CASSVRDVRQGVNEKLFF.

V gene TRBV2 combines with J gene TRBJ2-4; tentatively, D is TRBD1 or TRBD2 (7 bases each). The CDR3 length is 15 residues. The germline V gene has CDR1 SNHLY and CDR2 FYNNEI. The V gene lost 6 bases and the J gene lost 2 bases, with 14 bases spanning the gap. The CDR3 protein is CASRGGTDPKNIQYF. CDR3 in DNA: TGTGCCAGCAGGGGGGGGACAGACCCCAAAAACATTCAGTACTTC.

The chain links TRBV9 to TRBJ2-3, with TRBD1 matching 7 bases. CDR1 and CDR2 from the germline V gene are SGDLS and YYNGEE. Losses at the gene ends were 6 bases for V and 0 bases for J; bases not matched to a gene: 4. The CDR3 is made up of 14 amino acids. The CDR3 reads CASTPGQSTDTQYF. The CDR3 nucleotides are TGTGCCAGCACTCCGGGACAGAGCACAGATACGCAGTATTTT.

The gene calls are TRBV6-2 or TRBV6-3 and TRBJ2-3; D gene ambiguous. Trimming left V 5 bases short and J 3 bases short, with 9 bases between. Germline CDR1 reads MNHEY; CDR2 reads SVGEGT. The CDR3 is 13 amino acids. CDR3 protein: CASSPAGTDTQYF. CDR3 coding DNA: TGTGCCAGCAGTCCCGCTGGGACAGATACGCAGTATTTT.